This TCR beta chain is from a study of cytomegalovirus exposure and HLA in healthy donors. Whole-study results and caveats: Most TCR beta V segments were productive about 90% or about 30% of the time in an earlier analysis. Analyzed later, most CMV-associated TCR beta chains appeared HLA-restricted. Reportedly, diagnosis of cytomegalovirus status by the classifier showed high specificity and sensitivity.

Remarks on this clone: Its antigen is unidentified.

The PCR employed 60 Vbeta primers together with 13 Jbeta primers. The data were produced by immunoSEQ multiplex PCR, yet TCRdb's version contains in-frame clones alone and is incomplete. The sample yields approximately 200,000 clones, 75% to 85% seen once. CDR1 MNHEY and CDR2 SVGAGI come from the germline V gene. CDR3 size: 15 residues. The germline V and J ends were trimmed by 4 bases and 0 bases, with 12 bases remaining between them. V usage is TRBV6-5 and J usage is TRBJ1-2; possible D gene TRBD1, 5 bases. The sequence came from a girl between 5 and 17 years old in good health and CMV-seronegative. The specimen sequenced was PBMCs. CDR3 sequence (DNA): TGTGCCAGCAGTTTCTTAACAGGAGCTAACTATGGCTACACCTTC. Translating gives CASSFLTGANYGYTF.